The 32 T cell receptor beta chains below all came from one sample that was sequenced in a study of T-cell memory formation after mild COVID-19. In TCRdb, the 5' RACE reads were re-called with MiXCR into one record per CDR3 protein. The sample lists about 440,000 distinct CDR3 sequences; around 20% were seen once. Input material: PBMCs or a T cell subset sorted from them (not recorded which). These receptors originate from an adult woman who had mild COVID-19 (a few samples of this study predate the infection). Cell type and time point are not known.

This clonotype was counted between two and nine times. This chain uses TRBV5-6 with TRBJ1-2, with TRBD1 identical over 8 bases. CDR1 is SGHDT, CDR2 YYEEEE, per germline. Trimming took 7 bases from V and 1 from J; bases not matched to a gene: 12. The CDR3 is made up of 16 amino acids. CDR3 DNA: TGTGCCAGCGGCAGAGGGGGGACAGGAGTTAACTATGGCTACACCTTC. It specifies CASGRGGTGVNYGYTF.

The chain links TRBV9 to TRBJ1-3; no clear D. CDR3 length: 17 residues. Trimming took off 0 bases at V and 2 bases at J, with 15 bases between the two ends. Germline CDR1 and CDR2: SGDLS and YYNGEE. In DNA form, the CDR3 reads TGTGCCAGCAGCGTAGACCGCCTGACTGATACTGGAAACACCATATATTTT. Translated, it gives CASSVDRLTDTGNTIYF.

Ten or more counts support this clonotype. The CDR3 bases are TGTGCCAGCAGGCCAGGAGGGGGCAATCAGCCCCAGCATTTT. Its protein is CASRPGGGNQPQHF. V gene TRBV6-2 or TRBV6-3 combines with J gene TRBJ1-5; a weak D match, TRBD1 (5 bases). CDR1 is MNHEY, CDR2 SVGEGT, per germline. V shed 6 bases and J shed 2 bases, with 11 bases lying between them. This CDR3 has 14 residues.

This chain uses TRBV29-1 with TRBJ2-3, with D perhaps given as TRBD1 or TRBD2 (5 bases each). This CDR3 has 14 amino acids. The V gene's germline CDR1 is SQVTM and CDR2 ANQGSEA. V shed 4 bases and J shed 6 bases, with 17 bases lying between them. The CDR3 DNA sequence: TGCAGCGTTGCAAGGGACGGATCGGGGGATACGCAGTATTTT. Translated, it gives CSVARDGSGDTQYF.

The chain combines TRBV29-1 with TRBJ2-4; 7 bases agree with TRBD1. The V gene's germline CDR1 is SQVTM and CDR2 ANQGSEA. The CDR3 has 14 amino acids. Trimming removed 5 bases from V and 6 bases from J; junction bases left unmatched: 10. CDR3 protein: CSVTGASVRNIQYF. The CDR3 DNA follows: TGCAGCGTTACAGGGGCGAGCGTGCGAAACATTCAGTACTTC.

The rearrangement links TRBV30 to TRBJ1-2; D gene unclear. This CDR3 is built from 14 residues. V gave up 3 bases and J gave up 2 bases, with 13 bases separating them. Germline CDR1 reads GTSNPN; CDR2 reads SVGIG (reference sequence). DNA of the CDR3: TGTGCCTGGAGGTTACAGAGTGCAAACTATGGCTACACCTTC. Encoded protein: CAWRLQSANYGYTF.

The chain uses TRBV5-1 and TRBJ1-2; D remains ambiguous. The CDR3 consists of 13 residues. The germline V gene encodes CDR1 SGHRS and CDR2 YFSETQ. Trimming shortened V by 3 bases and J by 7 bases, and 13 bases separated the two germline ends. The CDR3 loop reads CASSSRLGSGYTF. The CDR3 DNA sequence: TGCGCCAGCAGCTCGAGGCTGGGGAGTGGCTACACCTTC.

This clonotype has a handful of counts. The chain recombines TRBV7-9 with TRBJ2-3; D not resolved. Deletions cut 5 bases from V and 1 base from J, with 10 bases between. The CDR3 length is 14 residues. Germline CDR1 SEHNR, CDR2 FQNEAQ (reference sequence). Here the CDR3 DNA reads TGTGCCAGCAGCGGAAAGTCACGCACAGATACGCAGTATTTT. The encoded protein is CASSGKSRTDTQYF.

The V and J genes are TRBV7-9 and TRBJ2-5; D might be TRBD1 (6 bases). V lost 3 bases to trimming and J lost 7 bases, with 9 bases between them. Germline CDR1 is SEHNR and CDR2 is FQNEAQ (reference sequence). The CDR3 sequence is 12 residues long. The CDR3: CASSLDSWTQYF. The DNA of the CDR3 is TGTGCCAGCAGCTTGGACAGTTGGACCCAGTACTTC.

Only a few counts were recorded for this clonotype. The V gene is TRBV9, the J gene TRBJ1-4; 7 nucleotides line up with TRBD1. V lost 2 bases and J lost 8; bases outside the gene matches: 12. The germline V gene has CDR1 SGDLS and CDR2 YYNGEE. The CDR3 totals 16 residues. In nucleotides, the CDR3 is TGTGCCAGCAGCGTGGGAAACACAGGGGCGCAGGAAAAACTGTTTTTT. The encoded protein is CASSVGNTGAQEKLFF.

The V gene is TRBV10-3, the J gene TRBJ2-7; no firm D call. The length of the CDR3 is 14 residues. V lost 0 bases, J lost 4 bases, and 10 bases lay in between. Germline V gives CDR1 ENHRY, CDR2 SYGVKD. In nucleotides, the CDR3 is TGTGCCATCAGTGAGTCGATCCCGCGGTACGAGCAGTACTTC. It codes for CAISESIPRYEQYF.

This chain uses TRBV24-1 with TRBJ2-1; 15 nucleotides align to TRBD2. CDR1 and CDR2 from the germline V gene are KGHDR and SFDVKD. CDR3 length: 20 amino acids. V was clipped by 4 bases and J by 3 bases; unmatched bases: 12. The CDR3 DNA reads as TGTGCCACCAGTGACTCAACGGGACTAGCGGGAGGTACCTACTACAATGAGCAGTTCTTC. Its translation: CATSDSTGLAGGTYYNEQFF.

CDR3 protein: CASSHEVLAGTPGDEQFF. The CDR3 DNA is TGTGCCAGCAGCCACGAGGTCCTAGCGGGGACCCCCGGGGATGAGCAGTTCTTC. The chain carries TRBV7-8 and TRBJ2-1; 9 nucleotides match TRBD2. From germline, CDR1 is SGHVS and CDR2 FQNEAQ. This CDR3 spans 18 amino acids. Germline trimming cut 5 bases from V and 8 bases from J; bases unmatched to any gene: 19. Complete variable domain (other parts from reference TRBV7-8 and TRBJ2-1): GAGVSQSPRYKVAKRGQDVALRCDPISGHVSLFWYQQALGQGPEFLTYFQNEAQLDKSGLPSDRFFAERPEGSVSTLKIQRTQQEDSAVYLCASSHEVLAGTPGDEQFFGPGTRLTVL.

The rearrangement joins TRBV6-2 or TRBV6-3 to TRBJ1-2; the D is unclear. Germline CDR1 is MNHEY and CDR2 is SVGEGT. The CDR3 extends over 11 amino acids. The germline V and J ends were trimmed by 6 bases and 8 bases, with 10 bases remaining between them. The CDR3: CASSRDIGYTF. The CDR3 coding sequence is TGTGCCAGCAGCCGTGATATAGGCTACACCTTC.

The V call is TRBV5-6, the J call TRBJ2-1; the D gene could be TRBD1 or TRBD2 (5 bases each). There are 16 residues in the CDR3. Germline CDR1 reads SGHDT; CDR2 reads YYEEEE. Trimming took 4 bases from V and 2 from J, leaving 16 bases between them. In DNA, the CDR3 is TGTGCCAGCAGCCCCTTGGGGACGGCCACCTACAATGAGCAGTTCTTC. This encodes CASSPLGTATYNEQFF.

J is TRBJ1-5 and V is TRBV19; 9 bases fit TRBD1. CDR3 length equals 16 residues. Germline lookup yields CDR1 LNHDA and CDR2 SQIVND (reference sequence). Trimming at V came to 6 bases and at J to 3 bases, leaving 9 bases not matched to a gene. The CDR3 DNA sequence: TGTGCCAGTAGCGACTTCGACAGGGGGAACAATCAGCCCCAGCATTTT. It encodes CASSDFDRGNNQPQHF.

The chain carries TRBV29-1 and TRBJ2-1; no clear D gene. This CDR3 region has 10 residues. CDR1 and CDR2 from the germline V gene are SQVTM and ANQGSEA. V was shortened by 5 bases and J by 6 bases, with 5 bases between the two germline ends. CDR3 nucleotide sequence: TGCAGCGTTCGAATCAATGAGCAGTTCTTC. Amino acid sequence: CSVRINEQFF.

The chain links TRBV4-1 to TRBJ1-4; D not certain. Germline CDR1 reads MGHRA; CDR2 reads YSYEKL. Trimming pared 1 base from V and 6 bases from J, leaving 3 bases between. CDR3 size: 12 residues. CDR3 sequence: CASSQAYEKLFF. The CDR3 nucleotides read TGCGCCAGCAGCCAAGCCTATGAAAAACTGTTTTTT.

The chain carries TRBV10-3 and TRBJ2-1, with 8 bases fitting TRBD1. CDR3 length: 13 residues. The germline V gene encodes CDR1 ENHRY and CDR2 SYGVKD. The junction had 4 bases not matched to a gene; V was cut back by 8 bases and J by 4 bases. As DNA, the CDR3 is TGTGCCATCTCCGGACAGGGATACAATGAGCAGTTCTTC. Amino acid sequence: CAISGQGYNEQFF.

Ten or more counts support this clonotype. V is TRBV25-1 and J is TRBJ2-2; D unclear. Germline-derived CDR1 and CDR2 are MGHDK and SYGVNS. Trimming took off 4 bases at V and 8 bases at J, with 14 bases between the two ends. The CDR3 is 14 amino acids. DNA for the CDR3: TGTGCCAGCAGTGCCCCAACGGACGGGGGGGAGCTGTTTTTT. Protein sequence: CASSAPTDGGELFF.

The gene calls are TRBV4-3 and TRBJ2-1, with 7 bases matching TRBD2. The germline gives CDR1 LGHNA, CDR2 YSLEER. Losses at the gene ends were 0 bases for V and 9 bases for J; bases not matched to a gene: 11. The CDR3 totals 16 residues. The CDR3 DNA follows: TGCGCCAGCAGCCAAGAAGGCGCGGGAGAAGAAAGTGAGCAGTTCTTC. Residues: CASSQEGAGEESEQFF.

This clonotype has just a few counts. The CDR3 reads CASSYSGGPSYEQYF. The CDR3 DNA is TGTGCCAGCAGTTACTCAGGCGGGCCCTCCTACGAGCAGTACTTC. The V call is TRBV6-5, the J call TRBJ2-7; D may be TRBD2 (5 bases). This CDR3 is 15 amino acids long. V dropped 0 bases and J dropped 0 bases, with 9 bases sitting between them. Germline V gene data show CDR1 as MNHEY and CDR2 as SVGAGI.

This clonotype was observed a handful of times. The V and J genes are TRBV28 and TRBJ2-7, with a weak D call TRBD2 (6 bases). The germline V and J ends were trimmed by 6 bases and 0 bases, with 12 bases remaining between them. Per germline, CDR1 MDHEN and CDR2 SYDVKM. The CDR3 extends over 14 amino acids. Here the CDR3 DNA reads TGTGCCAGCAGAATTAGCGGATCCTCCTACGAGCAGTACTTC. Its translation is CASRISGSSYEQYF.

This sequence joins TRBV5-6 and TRBJ2-7; no definite D call. The ends were cut back, 0 bases at V and 3 bases at J, with 13 bases in the middle. The germline V gene has CDR1 SGHDT and CDR2 YYEEEE. The CDR3 spans 15 residues. This chain's CDR3 is CASSLDRLTFYEQYF. CDR3 DNA: TGTGCCAGCAGCTTGGATCGCCTAACCTTCTACGAGCAGTACTTC.

V and J are TRBV4-1 and TRBJ1-4, with D possibly TRBD1 on 5 matching bases. This CDR3 region has 19 residues. V was cut by 5 bases and J by 8 bases, with 30 bases left in between. CDR1 is MGHRA, CDR2 YSYEKL, per germline. CDR3: CASSSVAGMGDKEREKLFF. The CDR3 nucleotides are TGCGCCAGCAGCTCCGTCGCAGGGATGGGGGATAAGGAACGAGAAAAACTGTTTTTT.

The chain combines TRBV30 with TRBJ1-1, with unresolved D. CDR1 is GTSNPN and CDR2 is SVGIG in the germline V gene (reference sequence). This CDR3 spans 14 amino acids. The V gene lost 1 base and the J gene lost 0 bases, with 9 bases spanning the gap. Here the CDR3 reads CAWSEGVVNTEAFF. The CDR3 nucleotides read TGTGCCTGGAGTGAAGGTGTCGTGAACACTGAAGCTTTCTTT.

This clonotype was detected only a few times. V gene TRBV6-2 or TRBV6-3 combines with J gene TRBJ1-2; D not resolved. CDR1 MNHEY and CDR2 SVGEGT come from the germline V gene. The CDR3 length is 13 residues. Trimming removed 5 bases from V and 4 bases from J, with 11 bases in between. This CDR3 is CASSPGPLYGYTF. DNA of the CDR3: TGTGCCAGCAGTCCCGGGCCACTCTATGGCTACACCTTC.

The V and J genes are TRBV9 and TRBJ1-1; 10 bases line up with TRBD1. The V segment lost 4 bases and the J segment 6 bases; nucleotides outside the gene matches: 15. The CDR3 totals 17 residues. CDR1 and CDR2 (germline): SGDLS, YYNGEE. CDR3 residues: CASSTRTGGGLRPEAFF. Written as DNA, the CDR3 is TGTGCCAGCAGCACGAGGACAGGGGGGGGACTTAGGCCTGAAGCTTTCTTT.

There are a few counts of this clonotype. The V and J genes are TRBV20-1 and TRBJ2-7; 8 bases match TRBD2. V trimming: 5 bases; J trimming: 7 bases; junction bases outside the gene matches: 16. This CDR3 spans 15 amino acids. From germline, CDR1 is DFQATT and CDR2 SNEGSKA (reference sequence). The CDR3 here is CSALDEAGALYEQYF. The CDR3 DNA is TGCAGTGCTCTTGACGAAGCGGGGGCCCTCTATGAGCAGTACTTC.

The rearrangement uses TRBV6-1 and TRBJ2-3, with TRBD2 as a possible D gene (6 bases). CDR3 length: 17 residues. Deletions cut 2 bases from V and 0 bases from J, with 15 bases between. Per germline, CDR1 MNHNS and CDR2 SASEGT. The CDR3 here is CASSEFSRRGSTDTQYF. CDR3 in DNA: TGTGCCAGCAGTGAATTCAGTCGGCGGGGTAGCACAGATACGCAGTATTTT.

This chain links TRBV24-1 with TRBJ2-2; D not resolved. Trimming removed 4 bases from V and 2 bases from J, with 22 bases in between. Germline CDR1 is KGHDR and CDR2 is SFDVKD. The CDR3 length is 19 residues. CDR3 residues: CATSEPGRPASENTGELFF. In nucleotides, the CDR3 is TGTGCCACCAGTGAACCCGGACGGCCGGCGTCCGAAAACACCGGGGAGCTGTTTTTT.

The rearrangement uses TRBV6-4 and TRBJ2-5, with 11 bases lining up with TRBD2. Germline values: CDR1 MRHNA, CDR2 SNTAGT. The CDR3 extends over 16 amino acids. Trimming cost V 6 bases and J 1 base; bases outside gene matches: 7. The chain's CDR3 is CASSATSGGSQETQYF. In nucleotides, the CDR3 is TGTGCCAGCAGCGCAACTAGCGGGGGCTCCCAAGAGACCCAGTACTTC.